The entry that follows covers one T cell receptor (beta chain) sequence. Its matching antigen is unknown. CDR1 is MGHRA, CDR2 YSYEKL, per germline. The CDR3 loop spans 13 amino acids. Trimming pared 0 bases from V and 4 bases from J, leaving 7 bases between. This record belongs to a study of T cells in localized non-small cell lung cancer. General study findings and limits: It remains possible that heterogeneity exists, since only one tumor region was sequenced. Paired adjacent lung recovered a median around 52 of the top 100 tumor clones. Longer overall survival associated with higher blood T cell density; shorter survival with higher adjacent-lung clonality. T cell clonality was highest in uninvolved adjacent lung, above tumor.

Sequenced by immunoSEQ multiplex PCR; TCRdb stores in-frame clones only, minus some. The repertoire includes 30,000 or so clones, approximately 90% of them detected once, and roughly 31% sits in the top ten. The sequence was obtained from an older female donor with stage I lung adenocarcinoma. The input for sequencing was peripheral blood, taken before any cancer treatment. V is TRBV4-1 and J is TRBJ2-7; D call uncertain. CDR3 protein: CASSQDSRYEQYF. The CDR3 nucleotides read TGCGCCAGCAGCCAAGATAGTAGGTACGAGCAGTACTTC.